Listed below are T cell receptor beta chains from one sample, sequenced in a study of blood T cell repertoires in COVID-19. Sequencing was performed with immunoSEQ multiplex PCR; in TCRdb, only in-frame clones are kept and a portion is missing. The sample yields a few hundred thousand clones, roughly 84% seen once. The sequenced sample was peripheral blood. These receptors were obtained from a middle-aged woman who had recovered from COVID-19. CDR3s include the opening cysteine and the closing phenylalanine or tryptophan. D genes are given only for firm matches. Clone size is shown for a subset of rows, as once, few, many or a class of expanded clone.

clone size: -; J gene: TRBJ2-5; D gene: TRBD2; V gene: TRBV4-2; CDR3 DNA: TGTGCCAGCAGCCAAGTAGGTCCTGCTAGCGGACAAGAGACCCAGTACTTC; CDR3 protein: CASSQVGPASGQETQYF
clone size: -; J gene: TRBJ2-7; D gene: -; V gene: TRBV6-6; CDR3 DNA: TGTGCCACTAGGCCCAGGGGAAAGGAGCAGTACTTC; CDR3 protein: CATRPRGKEQYF
clone size: -; J gene: TRBJ1-4; D gene: -; V gene: TRBV5-4; CDR3 DNA: TGTGCCAGCAGCATGACAGGTTCTAATGAAAAACTGTTTTTT; CDR3 protein: CASSMTGSNEKLFF
clone size: -; J gene: TRBJ2-2; D gene: -; V gene: TRBV28; CDR3 DNA: TGTGCCAGCAGTTTGATTTCGTGGGGGCTGAGCACCGGGGAGCTGTTTTTT; CDR3 protein: CASSLISWGLSTGELFF
clone size: -; J gene: TRBJ2-2; D gene: TRBD2; V gene: TRBV7-9; CDR3 DNA: TGTGCCAGCAGCTTGCCTGGGACTAGCTTGAACACCGGGGAGCTGTTTTTT; CDR3 protein: CASSLPGTSLNTGELFF
clone size: -; J gene: TRBJ1-2; D gene: TRBD1; V gene: TRBV28; CDR3 DNA: TGTGCCAGCAGTTTACCGGACAGGGCCGGTGGCTACACCTTC; CDR3 protein: CASSLPDRAGGYTF
clone size: once; J gene: TRBJ2-1; D gene: -; V gene: TRBV9; CDR3 DNA: TGTGCCAGCAGCCCTGGAGGCGGGGGCCTCTCCTACAATGAGCAGTTCTTC; CDR3 protein: CASSPGGGGLSYNEQFF
clone size: few; J gene: TRBJ2-1; D gene: -; V gene: TRBV27; CDR3 DNA: TGTGCCAGCAGTTTATCCTGGGAGAGCGCCTACAATGAGCAGTTCTTC; CDR3 protein: CASSLSWESAYNEQFF
clone size: -; J gene: TRBJ1-4; D gene: -; V gene: TRBV19; CDR3 DNA: TGTGCCAGTAGCAAGGACCGGGACAAGTATGAAAAACTGTTTTTT; CDR3 protein: CASSKDRDKYEKLFF
clone size: -; J gene: TRBJ2-2; D gene: -; V gene: TRBV19; CDR3 DNA: TGTGCCAGTAAGAGAGGGTGGTCGAACACCGGGGAGCTGTTTTTT; CDR3 protein: CASKRGWSNTGELFF
clone size: -; J gene: TRBJ2-1; D gene: TRBD2; V gene: TRBV5-6; CDR3 DNA: TGTGCCAGCAGCTTGCGCGGGGGACCATACAATGAGCAGTTCTTC; CDR3 protein: CASSLRGGPYNEQFF
clone size: many; J gene: TRBJ2-5; D gene: -; V gene: TRBV18; CDR3 DNA: TGTGCCAGCTCACCAGGGCCCCAAGAGACCCAGTACTTC; CDR3 protein: CASSPGPQETQYF
clone size: -; J gene: TRBJ2-7; D gene: TRBD1; V gene: TRBV3-1/TRBV3-2; CDR3 DNA: TGTGCCAGCAGTTTCCGGGACAGGCAATCCGAGCAGTACTTC; CDR3 protein: CASSFRDRQSEQYF
clone size: once; J gene: TRBJ1-5; D gene: -; V gene: TRBV7-9; CDR3 DNA: TGTGCCAGCAGCTTGGAGTTCAATCAGCCCCAGCATTTT; CDR3 protein: CASSLEFNQPQHF
clone size: few; J gene: TRBJ2-7; D gene: TRBD2; V gene: TRBV11-2; CDR3 DNA: TGTGCCAGCAGCTCCCTAACTAGCGGATCCTACGAGCAGTACTTC; CDR3 protein: CASSSLTSGSYEQYF
clone size: once; J gene: TRBJ1-5; D gene: -; V gene: TRBV2; CDR3 DNA: TGTGCCAGCAGTGACACAGGTTATAGCAATCAGCCCCAGCATTTT; CDR3 protein: CASSDTGYSNQPQHF
clone size: -; J gene: TRBJ1-5; D gene: TRBD1; V gene: TRBV6-5; CDR3 DNA: TGTGCCAGCACCTCCGGACAGGGAAATCAGCCCCAGCATTTT; CDR3 protein: CASTSGQGNQPQHF
clone size: few; J gene: TRBJ1-5; D gene: TRBD1; V gene: TRBV5-3; CDR3 DNA: TGTGCCAGACTCCAGATATACAGGGGAAACCAGCCCCAGCATTTT; CDR3 protein: CARLQIYRGNQPQHF
clone size: -; J gene: TRBJ1-5; D gene: -; V gene: TRBV7-9; CDR3 DNA: TGTGCCAGCAGCCCTCCCCGTTGGGACAATAGGCTTTTTCAGCCCCAGCATTTT; CDR3 protein: CASSPPRWDNRLFQPQHF
clone size: -; J gene: TRBJ1-1; D gene: TRBD1; V gene: TRBV5-5; CDR3 DNA: TGTGCCAGCAGCTTGGTAAGGGGGCGCCTCGCGGGCACTGAAGCTTTCTTT; CDR3 protein: CASSLVRGRLAGTEAFF
clone size: -; J gene: TRBJ1-1; D gene: TRBD1; V gene: TRBV6-6; CDR3 DNA: TGTGCCAGCAGTCGAAGGAGACAGGGTGTAAGCACTGAAGCTTTCTTT; CDR3 protein: CASSRRRQGVSTEAFF
clone size: -; J gene: TRBJ1-1; D gene: -; V gene: TRBV30; CDR3 DNA: TGTGCCTGGATGAACGGTGGGCTGAACACTGAAGCTTTCTTT; CDR3 protein: CAWMNGGLNTEAFF
clone size: -; J gene: TRBJ2-7; D gene: -; V gene: TRBV11-2; CDR3 DNA: TGTGCCAGCAGCTTACGCGGAGGCCGATACGAGCAGTACTTC; CDR3 protein: CASSLRGGRYEQYF
clone size: -; J gene: TRBJ2-6; D gene: TRBD1; V gene: TRBV6-5; CDR3 DNA: TGTGCCAGCAGCCGGGACAGGGCTGGGGCCAACGTCCTGACTTTC; CDR3 protein: CASSRDRAGANVLTF
clone size: -; J gene: TRBJ1-1; D gene: -; V gene: TRBV10-3; CDR3 DNA: TGTGCCATCAGTGAGTTGCGGGGGGCGAACACTGAAGCTTTCTTT; CDR3 protein: CAISELRGANTEAFF
clone size: once; J gene: TRBJ2-1; D gene: TRBD2; V gene: TRBV18; CDR3 DNA: TGTGCCAGCTCACCAAGACGGACTAGGGAGACCTACAATGAGCAGTTCTTC; CDR3 protein: CASSPRRTRETYNEQFF
clone size: -; J gene: TRBJ1-1; D gene: TRBD1; V gene: TRBV19; CDR3 DNA: TGTGCCAGTAGTATGAATACAGGGGGCACTGAAGCTTTCTTT; CDR3 protein: CASSMNTGGTEAFF
clone size: few; J gene: TRBJ1-1; D gene: -; V gene: TRBV29-1; CDR3 DNA: TGCAGCGTTGCACTCGGGATGAACACTGAAGCTTTCTTT; CDR3 protein: CSVALGMNTEAFF
clone size: -; J gene: TRBJ1-2; D gene: -; V gene: TRBV7-2; CDR3 DNA: TGTGCCAGCAGCTTAGCACAGGACTATGGCTACACCTTC; CDR3 protein: CASSLAQDYGYTF
clone size: -; J gene: TRBJ2-2; D gene: -; V gene: TRBV19; CDR3 DNA: TGTGCCAGTAGTTCCAAAGGACACCTTGACACCGGGGAGCTGTTTTTT; CDR3 protein: CASSSKGHLDTGELFF
clone size: -; J gene: TRBJ1-4; D gene: TRBD1; V gene: TRBV30; CDR3 DNA: TGTGCCTGGGACAGGGATGATAATGAAAAACTGTTTTTT; CDR3 protein: CAWDRDDNEKLFF
clone size: -; J gene: TRBJ1-6; D gene: -; V gene: TRBV6-5; CDR3 DNA: TGTGCCAGCAGTTACAGCGGACAGCACTATAATTCACCCCTCCACTTT; CDR3 protein: CASSYSGQHYNSPLHF
clone size: -; J gene: TRBJ1-2; D gene: TRBD1; V gene: TRBV15; CDR3 DNA: TGTGCCACCAGCAGGTCAGGGGGCGCTCCCTATGGCTACACCTTC; CDR3 protein: CATSRSGGAPYGYTF
clone size: -; J gene: TRBJ2-5; D gene: TRBD1; V gene: TRBV5-8; CDR3 DNA: TGTGCCAGCAGCCAACAGGGGTTCCAAGAGACCCAGTACTTC; CDR3 protein: CASSQQGFQETQYF
clone size: -; J gene: TRBJ2-7; D gene: TRBD1; V gene: TRBV3-1/TRBV3-2; CDR3 DNA: TGTGCCAGCAGCCTTGGACAGGGGCCCTCCTACGAGCAGTACTTC; CDR3 protein: CASSLGQGPSYEQYF
clone size: -; J gene: TRBJ2-7; D gene: TRBD2; V gene: TRBV19; CDR3 DNA: TGTGCCAGTAGTACTCGACTAGCGGGCCACTACGAGCAGTACTTC; CDR3 protein: CASSTRLAGHYEQYF
clone size: -; J gene: TRBJ2-1; D gene: -; V gene: TRBV11-2; CDR3 DNA: TGTGCCAGCAGCTTAGATGTCGACAGGCGAGCTTACAATGAGCAGTTCTTC; CDR3 protein: CASSLDVDRRAYNEQFF
clone size: -; J gene: TRBJ1-1; D gene: -; V gene: TRBV5-1; CDR3 DNA: TGCGCCAGCAGCTTAAGGCCGGGGGACACTGAAGCTTTCTTT; CDR3 protein: CASSLRPGDTEAFF
clone size: -; J gene: TRBJ2-7; D gene: TRBD2; V gene: TRBV5-6; CDR3 DNA: TGTGCCAGCAGCGTAACTAGCGGGGGGTCCCCCAGGCAGTACTTC; CDR3 protein: CASSVTSGGSPRQYF
clone size: -; J gene: TRBJ1-2; D gene: TRBD1; V gene: TRBV2; CDR3 DNA: TGTGCCAGCTCCGGGACAGGGGGCAACTATGGCTACACCTTC; CDR3 protein: CASSGTGGNYGYTF
clone size: -; J gene: TRBJ1-1; D gene: -; V gene: TRBV13; CDR3 DNA: TGTGCCAGCAGCTTAGGCCCGGTGGTTTCTAACACTGAAGCTTTCTTT; CDR3 protein: CASSLGPVVSNTEAFF
clone size: -; J gene: TRBJ2-2; D gene: -; V gene: TRBV2; CDR3 DNA: TGTGCCAGCAGTGGGGAAAGGGGTAACACCGGGGAGCTGTTTTTT; CDR3 protein: CASSGERGNTGELFF
clone size: once; J gene: TRBJ1-4; D gene: TRBD1; V gene: TRBV18; CDR3 DNA: TGTGCCAGCTCCCGAGGGCAGCCCGGGACAGGGAATGAAAAACTGTTTTTT; CDR3 protein: CASSRGQPGTGNEKLFF